The 15 T cell receptor beta chains given below trace back to one sample, sequenced in a study of shared clonotypes between healthy human individuals. Selected positively for CCR7 and CD45RO-negative, naive CD8 cells excluded terminally differentiated effector memory CD45RA+ cells. Sequencing was performed with immunoSEQ multiplex PCR; in TCRdb, only in-frame clones are kept and a portion is missing. The sample has approximately 810,000 clones, about 92% seen once; the top ten hold nearly 25%. Sequenced: naive CD8+ T cells sorted from blood. These receptors originate from a man aged 25 to 40 in good health.

The chain links TRBV29-1 to TRBJ2-7; D unclear. Trimming took 7 bases from V and 2 from J, leaving 12 bases between them. Germline V gives CDR1 SQVTM, CDR2 ANQGSEA. The CDR3 covers 12 residues. In nucleotides, the CDR3 is TGCAGCGCCATCGGAACGACCTACGAGCAGTACTTC. It codes for CSAIGTTYEQYF.

J is TRBJ2-7 and V is TRBV7-9; possibly TRBD1 or TRBD2 for D (5 bases each). V gave up 5 bases and J gave up 0 bases, with 17 bases separating them. This CDR3 has 16 residues. Germline V gene lookup returns CDR1 SEHNR and CDR2 FQNEAQ (reference sequence). CDR3 amino acids: CASSGEGRRSSYEQYF. The CDR3, as DNA: TGTGCCAGCAGCGGAGAGGGACGTAGGAGCTCCTACGAGCAGTACTTC.

The CDR3 loop reads CASRITSGSHNEQFF. The CDR3 nucleotides are TGTGCCAGCAGGATCACTAGCGGGAGTCACAATGAGCAGTTCTTC. This chain links TRBV28 with TRBJ2-1, with 11 bases matching TRBD2. Trimming cost V 6 bases and J 5 bases; bases outside gene matches: 6. The length of the CDR3 is 15 residues. Per the germline V gene, CDR1 is MDHEN and CDR2 is SYDVKM.

This clone came up a few times. V gene TRBV29-1 combines with J gene TRBJ2-5; TRBD2 agrees at 8 bases. Trimming removed 3 bases from V and 4 bases from J; junction bases left unmatched: 4. The germline V gene has CDR1 SQVTM and CDR2 ANQGSEA. The CDR3 contains 13 residues. CDR3 in DNA: TGCAGCGTTGAGCGGGAGGCAGGAGAGACCCAGTACTTC. Its protein is CSVEREAGETQYF.

J is TRBJ2-3 and V is TRBV29-1; no definite D call. Germline assignment: CDR1 SQVTM and CDR2 ANQGSEA. The CDR3 has 10 residues. V lost 7 bases, J lost 5 bases, and 7 bases lay in between. The CDR3, as DNA: TGCAGCGCCAAAGAAGATACGCAGTATTTT. Translating gives CSAKEDTQYF.

The chain is built from TRBV28 and TRBJ1-2, with TRBD1 as a possible D gene (6 bases). This CDR3 region has 14 residues. Germline V CDR1 and CDR2: MDHEN, SYDVKM. V was trimmed by 5 bases and J by 8 bases, leaving 18 bases between them. In DNA, the CDR3 is TGTGCCAGCAGTCAAATACGGACAGCAGAGGGCTACACCTTC. Translated, it gives CASSQIRTAEGYTF.

The chain employs TRBV10-3 and TRBJ2-7, with 10 nucleotides matching TRBD1. Germline assignment: CDR1 ENHRY and CDR2 SYGVKD. V was clipped by 5 bases and J by 0 bases; unmatched bases: 4. CDR3 length equals 15 residues. DNA of the CDR3: TGTGCCATCAGTACCGGGACAGGGGACTCCTACGAGCAGTACTTC. Translated: CAISTGTGDSYEQYF.

This clone has just one count. This chain uses TRBV2 with TRBJ2-1; D possibly uses TRBD1 or TRBD2 (5 bases each). The CDR3 is 13 residues long. Germline values: CDR1 SNHLY, CDR2 FYNNEI. V was pared by 5 bases and J by 2 bases, with 7 bases between. CDR3 sequence reads: CASSKGPYNEQFF. The CDR3 region has the DNA TGTGCCAGCAGTAAGGGACCCTACAATGAGCAGTTCTTC.

With regard to this clone: Other DNA sequences in the sample encode the same CDR3. CDR3 DNA: TGTGCCAGCAGTGGGACAGGGGGCCTATACGAGCAGTACTTC. Its protein is CASSGTGGLYEQYF. This rearrangement joins TRBV6-1 to TRBJ2-7, with 11 bases aligning to TRBD1. J gave up 4 bases and V 4 bases, and 3 bases lay outside the gene matches. Germline assignment: CDR1 MNHNS and CDR2 SASEGT. The CDR3 runs to 14 residues.

V and J are TRBV6-6 and TRBJ2-2; TRBD2 matches 8 bases. This CDR3 contains 16 residues. CDR1 is MNHNY and CDR2 is SVGAGI in the germline V gene (reference sequence). With V trimmed by 7 bases and J by 8 bases, 15 bases remained unmatched. In DNA form, the CDR3 reads TGTGCCAGCACCAACGCCGGGACTAGTCCTTTGGGGGAGCTGTTTTTT. Translated, it gives CASTNAGTSPLGELFF.

This chain connects TRBV7-9 to TRBJ2-7, with a weak D call TRBD1 (6 bases). CDR3 length: 16 amino acids. Germline CDR1 reads SEHNR; CDR2 reads FQNEAQ (reference sequence). V dropped 5 bases and J dropped 5 bases, with 22 bases sitting between them. The CDR3 region is CASSRVLGASLDEQYF. CDR3 bases: TGTGCCAGCAGCCGCGTCTTGGGGGCAAGCCTGGACGAGCAGTACTTC.

As concerns this clone: Other DNA sequences in this specimen translate into the identical CDR3. The chain is built from TRBV29-1 and TRBJ2-2; a weak D match, TRBD1 (5 bases). V was pared by 4 bases and J by 2 bases, with 8 bases between. This CDR3 has 13 residues. The germline V gene has CDR1 SQVTM and CDR2 ANQGSEA. The CDR3: CSVGGANTGELFF. As DNA, the CDR3 is TGCAGCGTTGGTGGGGCAAACACCGGGGAGCTGTTTTTT.

CDR3 sequence (DNA): TGTGCCAGCTCCCCGACCGACATCTCTGCCGAGCAGTACTTC. Residues: CASSPTDISAEQYF. The V call is TRBV18, the J call TRBJ2-7; D gene uncertain. This CDR3 spans 14 amino acids. V was clipped by 6 bases and J by 6 bases, with 18 bases between them. Germline values: CDR1 KGHSH, CDR2 LQKENI.

The chain is built from TRBV10-3 and TRBJ2-1; TRBD2 is a possible D gene (5 bases). Looked up from germline, CDR1 is ENHRY and CDR2 is SYGVKD. This CDR3 contains 13 residues. Deletions cut 7 bases from V and 5 bases from J, with 12 bases between. The CDR3 sequence: CAITSGNNNEQFF. The DNA for the CDR3 is TGTGCCATCACCTCCGGGAACAACAATGAGCAGTTCTTC.

V gene TRBV2 combines with J gene TRBJ1-1; TRBD1 aligns across 8 bases. The CDR3 spans 15 residues. J lost 4 bases, V lost 0 bases, and 4 bases had no gene match. CDR1 is SNHLY and CDR2 is FYNNEI in the germline V gene. Here the CDR3 reads CASSEADREGTEAFF. The DNA for the CDR3 is TGTGCCAGCAGTGAAGCGGACAGGGAGGGCACTGAAGCTTTCTTT.